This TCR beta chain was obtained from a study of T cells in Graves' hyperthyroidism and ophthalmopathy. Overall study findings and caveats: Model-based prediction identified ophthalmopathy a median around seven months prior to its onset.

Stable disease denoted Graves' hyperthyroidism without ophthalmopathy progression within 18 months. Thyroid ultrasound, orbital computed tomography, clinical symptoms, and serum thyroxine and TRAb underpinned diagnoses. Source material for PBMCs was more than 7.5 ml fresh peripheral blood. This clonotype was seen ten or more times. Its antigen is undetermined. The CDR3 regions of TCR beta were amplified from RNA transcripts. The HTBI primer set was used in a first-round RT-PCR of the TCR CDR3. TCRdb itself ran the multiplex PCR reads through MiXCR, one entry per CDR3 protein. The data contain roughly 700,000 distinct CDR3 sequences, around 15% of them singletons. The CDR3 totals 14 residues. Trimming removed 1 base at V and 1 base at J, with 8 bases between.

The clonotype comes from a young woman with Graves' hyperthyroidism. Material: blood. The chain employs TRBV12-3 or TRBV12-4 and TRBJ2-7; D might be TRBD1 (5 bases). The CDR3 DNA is TGTGCCAGCAGTTTAGATCGACAGTCCTACGAGCAGTACTTC. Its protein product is CASSLDRQSYEQYF.